The 2 T cell receptor beta chains given below trace back to one sample, sequenced in a study of cytomegalovirus exposure and HLA in healthy donors. The study ran its PCR with 60 Vbeta and 13 Jbeta primers. Clones were read by immunoSEQ multiplex PCR, and TCRdb kept only the in-frame ones, dropping some. The sample shows about 170,000 clones, roughly 80% of them seen only once. Specimen: PBMCs. These receptors were taken from a male donor in good health and CMV-seronegative.

J is TRBJ1-6 and V is TRBV2, with no clear D. Germline-derived CDR1 and CDR2 are SNHLY and FYNNEI. The V end lost 8 bases, the J end lost 10 bases, and 18 bases lay between the germline ends. The CDR3 runs 14 residues. In DNA, the CDR3 is TGTGCCAGCGTGGCAGGACTCAGCGAGTCACCCCTCCACTTT. Amino acids: CASVAGLSESPLHF.

Regarding this clone: Different DNA sequences within this sample yield the same CDR3. The rearrangement uses TRBV30 and TRBJ2-7; TRBD1 matches at 11 bases. The junction had 3 bases not matched to a gene; V was cut back by 2 bases and J by 0 bases. This CDR3 spans 15 amino acids. Germline CDR1 reads GTSNPN; CDR2 reads SVGIG (reference sequence). CDR3 protein: CAWSPGTGGSYEQYF. The CDR3 region has the DNA TGTGCCTGGAGTCCCGGGACAGGGGGCTCCTACGAGCAGTACTTC.